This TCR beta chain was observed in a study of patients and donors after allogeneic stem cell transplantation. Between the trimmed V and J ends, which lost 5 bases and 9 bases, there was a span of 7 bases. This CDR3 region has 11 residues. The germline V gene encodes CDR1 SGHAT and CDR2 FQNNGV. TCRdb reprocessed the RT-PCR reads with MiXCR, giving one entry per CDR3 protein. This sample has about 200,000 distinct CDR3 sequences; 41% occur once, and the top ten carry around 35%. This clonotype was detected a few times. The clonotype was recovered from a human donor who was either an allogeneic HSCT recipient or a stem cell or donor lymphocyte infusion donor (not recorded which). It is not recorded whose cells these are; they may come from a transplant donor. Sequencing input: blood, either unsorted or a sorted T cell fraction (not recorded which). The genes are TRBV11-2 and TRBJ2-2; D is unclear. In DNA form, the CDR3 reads TGTGCCAGCAGCCCTACGCGGGAGCTGTTTTTT. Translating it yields CASSPTRELFF.